This T cell receptor beta chain was retrieved from a study of Tregs in tolerant kidney transplant recipients. Study-level information: A roughly 3-day belatacept mixed lymphocyte reaction, sometimes plus 5-day graft donor restimulation, preceded CD4+CD25+CD127- sorting.

Notes on the study in general: Findings come from small patient numbers and require larger validation.

V was clipped by 0 bases and J by 6 bases, with 5 bases between them. Germline V gene lookup returns CDR1 MNHNY and CDR2 SVGAGI (reference sequence). This CDR3 region has 12 residues. A note on this clone: Its matching antigen is unknown.

The protocol was immunoSEQ multiplex PCR, while the TCRdb copy is restricted to in-frame clones and leaves out a portion. The profile shows around 30,000 clones, 70% to 85% of them singletons. What was sequenced was Tregs from blood cultured with allogeneic cells. This TCR was recovered from a human donor in good health. The chain employs TRBV6-6 and TRBJ1-1; D unclear. In DNA, the CDR3 is TGTGCCAGCAGTTACTCGGTCGCTGAAGCTTTCTTT. Protein: CASSYSVAEAFF.